One and the same sample provided the 6 T cell receptor beta chains below, sequenced in a study of T-cell memory formation after mild COVID-19. TCRdb ran MiXCR on the 5' RACE reads and lists one entry per CDR3 protein. Of around 500,000 distinct CDR3 sequences in the sample, about 18% were seen once. The sequenced sample was PBMCs or a T cell subset sorted from them (not recorded which). The receptors were sampled from an adult woman who had mild COVID-19 (a few samples of this study predate the infection). Cell type and time point are not known.

The chain couples TRBV30 to TRBJ2-5; D remains unclear. V was trimmed by 5 bases and J by 3 bases, leaving 7 bases between them. From germline, CDR1 is GTSNPN and CDR2 SVGIG (reference sequence). The CDR3 runs to 11 residues. Written as DNA, the CDR3 is TGTGCCTGGGATGTTAAAGAGACCCAGTACTTC. Its translation is CAWDVKETQYF.

The chain has TRBV7-2 and TRBJ2-3; 7 nucleotides align to TRBD2. Germline lookup yields CDR1 SGHTA and CDR2 FQGNSA. The junction had 4 bases not matched to a gene; V was cut back by 1 base and J by 0 bases. The CDR3 has 16 residues. Here the CDR3 DNA reads TGTGCCAGCAGCTTAGTAAACGGGGGGAGCACAGATACGCAGTATTTT. Amino acid sequence: CASSLVNGGSTDTQYF.

The chain recombines TRBV25-1 with TRBJ2-7; D ambiguous. The V gene lost 4 bases and the J gene lost 7 bases, with 11 bases spanning the gap. The germline gives CDR1 MGHDK, CDR2 SYGVNS. The CDR3 sequence is 12 residues long. As DNA, the CDR3 is TGTGCCAGCAGTGCGCCATCGCGAGAGCAGTACTTC. Protein product: CASSAPSREQYF.

This clonotype was seen a few times. This sequence joins TRBV7-9 and TRBJ1-2; D not resolved. V gave up 0 bases and J gave up 0 bases, with 17 bases separating them. This CDR3 has 18 amino acids. Looked up from germline, CDR1 is SEHNR and CDR2 is FQNEAQ (reference sequence). The CDR3 reads CASSLASIGYETNYGYTF. The CDR3 bases are TGTGCCAGCAGCTTAGCCTCGATCGGGTACGAGACTAACTATGGCTACACCTTC.

This clonotype turned up a few times. The chain has TRBV21-1 and TRBJ2-7; TRBD1, as called in the table, went unchecked against the DNA. TRBV21-1 is described as a pseudogene. This CDR3 is built from 17 residues. The CDR3 reads CASSKAPADRVPYEQYF. Here the CDR3 DNA reads TGTGCCAGCAGCAAAGCCCCCGCAGACAGGGTCCCCTACGAGCAGTACTTC.

The sample holds a few counts of this clonotype. V is TRBV7-2 and J is TRBJ1-1; D call uncertain. V was trimmed by 4 bases and J by 0 bases, leaving 15 bases between them. Germline assignment: CDR1 SGHTA and CDR2 FQGNSA. CDR3 size: 16 residues. CDR3 sequence reads: CASSSTSTRLNTEAFF. The CDR3 DNA reads TGTGCCAGCAGCTCCACGTCGACCCGGCTGAACACTGAAGCTTTCTTT. The variable domain in full, completed from reference TRBV7-2 and TRBJ1-1, reads GAGVSQSPSNKVTEKGKDVELRCDPISGHTALYWYRQSLGQGLEFLIYFQGNSAPDKSGLPSDRFSAERTGGSVSTLTIQRTQQEDSAVYLCASSSTSTRLNTEAFFGQGTRLTVV.